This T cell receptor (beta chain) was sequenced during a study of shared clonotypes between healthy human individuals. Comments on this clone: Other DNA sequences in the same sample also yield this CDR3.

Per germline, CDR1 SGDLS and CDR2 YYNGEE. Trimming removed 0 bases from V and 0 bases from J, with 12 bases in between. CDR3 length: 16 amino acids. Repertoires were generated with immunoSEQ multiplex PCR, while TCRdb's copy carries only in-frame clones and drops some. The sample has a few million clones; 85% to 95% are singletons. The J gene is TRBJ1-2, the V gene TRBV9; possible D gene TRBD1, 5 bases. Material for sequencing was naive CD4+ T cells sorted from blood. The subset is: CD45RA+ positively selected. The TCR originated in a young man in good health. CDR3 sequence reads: CASSVEQGAANYGYTF. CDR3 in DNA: TGTGCCAGCAGCGTAGAGCAGGGTGCAGCTAACTATGGCTACACCTTC.